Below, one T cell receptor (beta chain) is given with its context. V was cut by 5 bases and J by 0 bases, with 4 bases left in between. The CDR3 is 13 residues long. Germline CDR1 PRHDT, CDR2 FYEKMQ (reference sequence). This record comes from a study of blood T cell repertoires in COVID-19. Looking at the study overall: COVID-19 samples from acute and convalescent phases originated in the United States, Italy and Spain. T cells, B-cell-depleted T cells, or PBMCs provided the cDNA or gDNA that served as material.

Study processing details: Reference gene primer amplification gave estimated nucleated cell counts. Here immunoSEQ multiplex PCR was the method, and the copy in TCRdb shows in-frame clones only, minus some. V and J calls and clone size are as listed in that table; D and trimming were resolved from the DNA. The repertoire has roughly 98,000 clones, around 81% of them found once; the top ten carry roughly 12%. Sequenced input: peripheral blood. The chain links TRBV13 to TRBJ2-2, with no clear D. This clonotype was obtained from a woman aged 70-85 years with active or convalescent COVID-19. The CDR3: CASSGPNTGELFF. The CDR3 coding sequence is TGTGCCAGCAGCGGGCCGAACACCGGGGAGCTGTTTTTT.